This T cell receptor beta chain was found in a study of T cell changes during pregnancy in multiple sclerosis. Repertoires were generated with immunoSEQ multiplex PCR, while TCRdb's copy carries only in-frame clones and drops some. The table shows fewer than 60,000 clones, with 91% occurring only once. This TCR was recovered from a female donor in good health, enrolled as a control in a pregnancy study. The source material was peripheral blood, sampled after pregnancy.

CDR3 nucleotides: TGTGCCAGCAGTTTTTCCCAAGGGGCCTTGGGTTACGAGCAGTACTTC. Translated, it gives CASSFSQGALGYEQYF. The rearrangement links TRBV28 to TRBJ2-7; D is perhaps TRBD1 (5 bases). The CDR3 contains 16 residues. Germline V lookup: CDR1 MDHEN, CDR2 SYDVKM. V dropped 3 bases and J dropped 4 bases, with 19 bases sitting between them.